Listed here are 12 T cell receptor beta chains from one sample, sequenced in a study of blood T cell repertoires in COVID-19. Using immunoSEQ multiplex PCR, the repertoire was profiled, and TCRdb retains in-frame clones only, with some absent. The sample shows about 250,000 clones, about nine tenths of them seen only once. Sequenced: PBMCs or T cells enriched from blood (not recorded which). The receptors come from a man aged 40-50 years who had recovered from COVID-19.

The rearrangement links TRBV2 to TRBJ1-5; TRBD1 agrees at 8 bases. The CDR3 has 15 amino acids. Germline values: CDR1 SNHLY, CDR2 FYNNEI. V was clipped by 1 base and J by 6 bases; unmatched bases: 5. CDR3 DNA: TGTGCCAGCAGTGAAGAGCAGGGGGCGGTTCAGCCCCAGCATTTT. Protein product: CASSEEQGAVQPQHF.

The chain uses TRBV18 and TRBJ1-4; TRBD1 aligns across 7 bases. In germline, CDR1 is KGHSH, CDR2 LQKENI. The J segment lost 8 bases and the V segment lost 3 bases, leaving 9 bases of the junction unmatched. The CDR3 consists of 15 residues. The chain's CDR3 is CASSPIDRVFEKLFF. Here the CDR3 DNA reads TGTGCCAGCTCACCTATTGACAGGGTTTTCGAAAAACTGTTTTTT.

This clone came up a few times. CDR3 sequence (DNA): TGTGCCAGCAGCCAAGCTCTCCTAGCTAGCAATGAGCAGTTCTTC. Translated, it gives CASSQALLASNEQFF. The chain couples TRBV3-1 (or the pseudogene TRBV3-2) to TRBJ2-1; D might be TRBD2 (5 bases). Trimming took off 1 base at V and 6 bases at J, with 13 bases between the two ends. Germline CDR1 reads LGHDT; CDR2 reads YNNKEL (reference sequence). The CDR3 loop spans 15 amino acids.

This clone was picked up one time. The V call is TRBV4-1, the J call TRBJ2-1; 7 bases agree with TRBD2. Per germline, CDR1 MGHRA and CDR2 YSYEKL. This CDR3 region has 18 residues. V was pared by 0 bases and J by 7 bases, with 15 bases of the junction left unmatched. The CDR3 loop reads CASSQDPLTSGNVNEQFF. In nucleotides, the CDR3 is TGCGCCAGCAGCCAAGATCCCTTGACGAGCGGGAACGTGAATGAGCAGTTCTTC.

V usage is TRBV19 and J usage is TRBJ2-7; TRBD2 aligns across 7 bases. V lost 5 bases, J lost 0 bases, and 4 bases stayed unmatched. Per germline, CDR1 LNHDA and CDR2 SQIVND (reference sequence). The CDR3 loop spans 14 amino acids. The chain's CDR3 is CASSPLASSYEQYF. The DNA for the CDR3 is TGTGCCAGTAGTCCACTAGCGAGCTCCTACGAGCAGTACTTC.

The chain joins TRBV7-9 to TRBJ1-2; no reliable D call. The V end lost 7 bases, the J end lost 8 bases, and 17 bases lay between the germline ends. This CDR3 contains 13 residues. Germline lookup yields CDR1 SEHNR and CDR2 FQNEAQ (reference sequence). The CDR3 region has the DNA TGTGCCAGCATCGTTACGGGTGGAAGGGGCTACACCTTC. Translation: CASIVTGGRGYTF.

This chain uses TRBV7-3 with TRBJ2-1, with TRBD2 matching 7 bases. This CDR3 has 13 residues. After removal of 5 bases from V and 8 bases from J, the junction contained 6 bases not matched to a gene. In germline, CDR1 is SGHTA, CDR2 FQGTGA. CDR3 in amino acids: CASSRDYGYEQFF. Written as DNA, the CDR3 is TGTGCCAGCAGCCGGGACTACGGCTATGAGCAGTTCTTC.

This clone was detected only once. The chain recombines TRBV3-1 (or the pseudogene TRBV3-2) with TRBJ1-1; D is unclear. CDR1 is LGHDT, CDR2 YNNKEL, per germline (reference sequence). The germline V and J ends were trimmed by 2 bases and 9 bases, with 10 bases remaining between them. The CDR3 spans 12 residues. As DNA, the CDR3 is TGTGCCAGCAGCCAAAACCCCGCGAAAGCTTTCTTT. It translates to CASSQNPAKAFF.

This clone was observed a few times. This chain uses TRBV7-2 with TRBJ1-2, with D unresolved. The ends were cut back, 2 bases at V and 4 bases at J, with 20 bases in the middle. CDR1 is SGHTA, CDR2 FQGNSA, per germline. The CDR3 length is 17 residues. Here the CDR3 reads CASSLTSVSTRLYGYTF. CDR3 DNA sequence: TGTGCCAGCAGCTTAACCTCGGTCTCTACTCGCCTCTATGGCTACACCTTC.

The J gene is TRBJ2-1, the V gene TRBV25-1; the D gene is possibly TRBD2 (6 bases). The germline gives CDR1 MGHDK, CDR2 SYGVNS. CDR3 length: 14 residues. Trimming shortened V by 7 bases and J by 6 bases, and 16 bases separated the two germline ends. The DNA of the CDR3 is TGTGCCAGCACTAAGGAGGGCCGATTCAATGAGCAGTTCTTC. The encoded protein is CASTKEGRFNEQFF.

The J gene is TRBJ1-2, the V gene TRBV5-4; TRBD1 is a possible D gene (6 bases). This CDR3 has 16 residues. V shed 3 bases and J shed 0 bases, with 15 bases lying between them. The germline CDR1 and CDR2 sequences are SGHNT and YYREEE (reference sequence). The CDR3 sequence: CASSSLTQGANYGYTF. CDR3 coding DNA: TGTGCCAGCAGCTCTCTGACACAGGGTGCTAACTATGGCTACACCTTC.

The gene calls are TRBV7-2 and TRBJ2-7; 10 bases match TRBD2. CDR3 length equals 17 residues. The V and J ends lost 2 bases and 0 bases, in that order; junction bases with no gene match: 7. Germline values: CDR1 SGHTA, CDR2 FQGNSA. The CDR3: CASSLLAGDFLSYEQYF. DNA for the CDR3: TGTGCCAGCAGCTTACTAGCGGGGGATTTCCTCTCCTACGAGCAGTACTTC.